The 19 T cell receptor beta chains given below trace back to one sample, sequenced in a study of blood T cells in healthy people across ages. For the second PCR, which ran for roughly 7 to 11 cycles, a sample-barcoded 5' primer and a J-beta primer mix were used. Via MiXCR, TCRdb re-called the 5' RACE reads, giving one row per CDR3 protein. The sample contains around 1,800,000 distinct CDR3 sequences, about 39% of which appear only once. What was sequenced was blood. These receptors came from a human donor in good health.

The chain couples TRBV12-3 or TRBV12-4 to TRBJ2-3, with 12 nucleotides matching TRBD1. This CDR3 spans 16 amino acids. V gave up 4 bases and J gave up 1 base; unmatched junction bases: 3. This CDR3 reads CASSYRDRGRTDTQYF. CDR3 DNA: TGTGCCAGCAGTTACCGGGACAGGGGGCGCACAGATACGCAGTATTTT.

This chain links TRBV6-5 with TRBJ1-2, with 7 bases fitting TRBD1. With 5 bases clipped from V and 7 bases from J, the junction kept 10 bases outside the gene matches. The germline V gene has CDR1 MNHEY and CDR2 SVGAGI. The CDR3 extends over 14 amino acids. CDR3 sequence reads: CASSPTGLSPGYTF. In DNA, the CDR3 is TGTGCCAGCAGTCCGACAGGGCTCTCCCCTGGCTACACCTTC.

This chain uses TRBV12-3 or TRBV12-4 with TRBJ1-2; D might be TRBD1 (5 bases). V was clipped by 0 bases and J by 8 bases, with 13 bases between them. This CDR3 contains 14 residues. In nucleotides, the CDR3 is TGTGCCAGCAGTTTAGCGTTTCAGGGACGGGGCTACACCTTC. Its translation is CASSLAFQGRGYTF.

The table lists this clonotype with a few counts. CDR3 residues: CSAPDRARETQYF. The CDR3 DNA reads TGCAGTGCTCCAGACAGGGCGAGAGAGACCCAGTACTTC. The chain links TRBV20-1 to TRBJ2-5; 7 bases are shared with TRBD1. The CDR3 loop spans 13 amino acids. V shed 5 bases and J 4 bases; nucleotides not matched to a gene: 7. CDR1 and CDR2 from the germline V gene are DFQATT and SNEGSKA (reference sequence).

This clonotype was counted between two and nine times. This rearrangement joins TRBV29-1 to TRBJ2-7; D unresolved. This CDR3 is built from 13 residues. From germline, CDR1 is SQVTM and CDR2 ANQGSEA. Deletions cut 6 bases from V and 0 bases from J, with 12 bases between. This chain's CDR3 is CSVAGRTSYEQYF. Here the CDR3 DNA reads TGCAGCGTGGCAGGACGGACCTCCTACGAGCAGTACTTC.

This clonotype was counted only a few times. The chain carries TRBV20-1 and TRBJ1-2; D might be TRBD1 (6 bases). The CDR3 spans 14 residues. Germline V gene lookup returns CDR1 DFQATT and CDR2 SNEGSKA (reference sequence). With 6 bases removed from V and 3 bases from J, the gap between germline ends came to 17 bases. The CDR3 coding sequence is TGCAGTGCCCCCATCCGGGACATGGACTATGGCTACACCTTC. Translating gives CSAPIRDMDYGYTF.

This rearrangement joins TRBV7-6 to TRBJ2-5, with 11 bases fitting TRBD2. The DNA end is a closer match to TRBJ2-7, so the J assignment may be wrong. The CDR3 contains 18 residues. Germline V gene sequence: CDR1 SGHVS, CDR2 FNYEAQ. DNA for the CDR3: TGTGCCAGCAGCTTTGTTAGCGGGGGGGCGAGGGGATTCTACGAGCAGTACTTC. Translated, it gives CASSFVSGGARGFYEQYF.

The chain links TRBV20-1 to TRBJ1-4; TRBD1 matches at 9 bases. Trimming took 6 bases from V and 6 from J; bases not matched to a gene: 8. The CDR3 sequence is 14 residues long. Germline assignment: CDR1 DFQATT and CDR2 SNEGSKA (reference sequence). Here the CDR3 reads CSAPTDRGDEKLFF. CDR3 nucleotides: TGCAGTGCCCCCACCGACAGGGGGGATGAAAAACTGTTTTTT.

J is TRBJ1-5 and V is TRBV5-1, with TRBD1 matching 10 bases. From germline, CDR1 is SGHRS and CDR2 YFSETQ. This CDR3 comprises 16 residues. The junction had 7 bases not matched to a gene; V was cut back by 0 bases and J by 7 bases. The CDR3 loop reads CASSLGTGGFEQPQHF. The CDR3 region has the DNA TGCGCCAGCAGCTTGGGGACAGGGGGTTTTGAACAGCCCCAGCATTTT.

The table lists this clonotype with a few counts. V gene TRBV10-3 combines with J gene TRBJ2-5; 9 nucleotides line up with TRBD2. CDR1 ENHRY and CDR2 SYGVKD come from the germline V gene. V lost 7 bases to trimming and J lost 0 bases; unmatched junction nucleotides: 6. This CDR3 region has 15 residues. CDR3 protein: CAIKAGGGDQETQYF. In DNA form, the CDR3 reads TGTGCCATCAAGGCCGGCGGGGGGGACCAAGAGACCCAGTACTTC.

This clonotype was recorded a few times. V usage is TRBV4-3 and J usage is TRBJ1-1; D is possibly TRBD1 (5 bases). V gave up 0 bases and J gave up 3 bases, with 11 bases separating them. Germline CDR1 LGHNA, CDR2 YSLEER. CDR3 length: 15 residues. CDR3 region: CASSQEMGTDTEAFF. In DNA, the CDR3 is TGCGCCAGCAGCCAAGAGATGGGGACCGACACTGAAGCTTTCTTT.

The chain joins TRBV7-2 to TRBJ1-2; maybe TRBD1 (5 bases). From germline, CDR1 is SGHTA and CDR2 FQGNSA. V lost 5 bases and J 4 bases, leaving 17 bases between the germline ends. CDR3 length: 15 residues. The DNA for the CDR3 is TGTGCCAGCAGCCTACAGGAGGGGCTGGGCTATGGCTACACCTTC. Protein product: CASSLQEGLGYGYTF.

V is TRBV15 and J is TRBJ2-1; D is unclear. The V end was cut by 5 bases, the J end by 5 bases, with 13 bases between. The CDR3 is 14 amino acids. Germline V gives CDR1 LNHNV, CDR2 YYDKDF (reference sequence). The CDR3 DNA reads as TGTGCCACCAGCCCCGACAATAACGACAATGAGCAGTTCTTC. Amino acid sequence: CATSPDNNDNEQFF.

The chain combines TRBV5-1 with TRBJ2-2; 8 bases align to TRBD1. The germline V gene encodes CDR1 SGHRS and CDR2 YFSETQ. The CDR3 is made up of 16 amino acids. V shed 3 bases, J shed 7 bases, and the junction held 11 bases outside the gene matches. The CDR3, as DNA: TGCGCCAGCAGCTCCCAGGGGGCTAGGAACGACGGGGAGCTGTTTTTT. Translation gives CASSSQGARNDGELFF.

The chain has TRBV25-1 and TRBJ2-1; TRBD2 might be the D (5 bases). The V and J ends lost 3 bases and 9 bases respectively, with 18 bases between them. There are 15 residues in the CDR3. The germline gives CDR1 MGHDK, CDR2 SYGVNS. This chain's CDR3 is CASSDTQRPFGEQFF. Here the CDR3 DNA reads TGTGCCAGCAGTGATACGCAGCGGCCCTTTGGTGAGCAGTTCTTC.

The chain links TRBV7-7 to TRBJ2-5; D perhaps matches TRBD1 (5 bases). Germline CDR1 and CDR2: SSHAT and FNYEAQ (reference sequence). Trimming removed 5 bases from V and 1 base from J, with 14 bases in between. This CDR3 region has 15 residues. CDR3 DNA: TGTGCCAGCAGCCCGAGGACGGACACCCAAGAGACCCAGTACTTC. It yields the protein CASSPRTDTQETQYF.

There are many counts of this clonotype. This chain connects TRBV29-1 to TRBJ2-7; 11 bases map to TRBD1. J was trimmed by 5 bases and V by 7 bases; bases with no gene match: 10. CDR3 size: 14 residues. Germline lookup yields CDR1 SQVTM and CDR2 ANQGSEA. The CDR3 DNA is TGCAGCGCAAGTTACTGGACAGGGGGCAACGAGCAGTACTTC. Translated, it gives CSASYWTGGNEQYF.

In nucleotides, the CDR3 is TGTGCCAGCAGTTGGGGCGGGGGGGAGCTGCCCCAGCATTTT. It encodes CASSWGGGELPQHF. The rearrangement joins TRBV12-3 or TRBV12-4 to TRBJ1-5; TRBD1 might be the D (5 bases). The CDR3 length is 14 residues. V was trimmed by 4 bases and J by 9 bases, leaving 16 bases between them.

In its sample, this clonotype was seen a few times. The chain joins TRBV29-1 to TRBJ1-2; no clear D gene. The germline V gene encodes CDR1 SQVTM and CDR2 ANQGSEA. The CDR3 contains 12 residues. V lost 4 bases to trimming and J lost 2 bases, with 8 bases between them. In nucleotides, the CDR3 is TGCAGCGTTGGTGCGCAAAACTATGGCTACACCTTC. It translates to CSVGAQNYGYTF.